Shown below are 27 T cell receptor beta chains from a single sample sequenced in a study of beta chain features in type 1 diabetes. Study results and caveats: Within each of all four CD4+ subsets, Type 1 diabetes patients had TCRB CDR3s that were moderately but significantly shorter.

The isolated RNA, all of it, was reverse transcribed, so expressed TCRB transcripts were what got sequenced. Repertoires were generated with immunoSEQ multiplex PCR, while TCRdb's copy carries only in-frame clones and drops some. This table has some 25,000 clones, 55% to 60% appearing once. For these TCRs, the target antigens are not known. Input material: Tregs from blood. These receptors all stem from a woman between 18 and 29 years old with type 1 diabetes.

The rearrangement uses TRBV2 and TRBJ2-1; D is possibly TRBD2 (6 bases). This CDR3 has 12 residues. V lost 6 bases and J lost 7, with 10 bases in between. Germline CDR1 reads SNHLY; CDR2 reads FYNNEI. The CDR3 nucleotides read TGTGCCAGCAGGGGGACTGTTAATGAGCAGTTCTTC. Its translation: CASRGTVNEQFF. The full variable domain, its missing parts supplied by reference TRBV2 and TRBJ2-1, is EPEVTQTPSHQVTQMGQEVILRCVPISNHLYFYWYRQILGQKVEFLVSFYNNEISEKSEIFDDQFSVERPDGSNFTLKIRSTKLEDSAMYFCASRGTVNEQFFGPGTRLTVL.

This clone was found once. The chain has TRBV7-9 and TRBJ2-5, with D perhaps TRBD2 (6 bases). Trimming took 4 bases from V and 3 from J, leaving 18 bases between them. Germline assignment: CDR1 SEHNR and CDR2 FQNEAQ (reference sequence). There are 16 residues in the CDR3. The CDR3 here is CASSWRAGTQEETQYF. DNA for the CDR3: TGTGCCAGCAGCTGGAGAGCCGGGACTCAAGAAGAGACCCAGTACTTC.

In its sample, this clone was seen once. The V call is TRBV5-1, the J call TRBJ2-1, with TRBD2 as a possible D gene (6 bases). V was pared by 1 base and J by 7 bases, with 18 bases between. CDR3 length: 16 amino acids. Germline lookup yields CDR1 SGHRS and CDR2 YFSETQ. The CDR3 DNA reads TGCGCCAGCAGCTTGCTGCCGGGAGCGACCAAGAATGAGCAGTTCTTC. Protein sequence: CASSLLPGATKNEQFF.

This clone has only a few counts. V usage is TRBV30 and J usage is TRBJ1-3; D unresolved. The CDR3 totals 12 residues. The V end lost 4 bases, the J end lost 0 bases, and 4 bases lay between the germline ends. Germline V CDR1 and CDR2: GTSNPN, SVGIG (reference sequence). The CDR3 here is CAWTVSGNTIYF. The CDR3 coding sequence is TGTGCCTGGACAGTCTCTGGAAACACCATATATTTT.

The chain is built from TRBV19 and TRBJ2-5; D is perhaps TRBD2 (5 bases). The J call may be faulty, since TRBJ2-7 better matches the DNA end. The CDR3 contains 15 residues. Looked up from germline, CDR1 is LNHDA and CDR2 is SQIVND (reference sequence). The CDR3 is CASSIVSGRAYEQYF. For the CDR3, the DNA is TGTGCCAGTAGTATAGTGAGCGGTAGAGCCTACGAGCAGTACTTC.

The rearrangement uses TRBV7-8 and TRBJ1-1, with 7 bases lining up with TRBD1. V lost 0 bases to trimming and J lost 0 bases; unmatched junction nucleotides: 4. This CDR3 has 16 amino acids. From germline, CDR1 is SGHVS and CDR2 FQNEAQ. The CDR3 nucleotides read TGTGCCAGCAGCTTAGCCAGGACAGGCCTGAACACTGAAGCTTTCTTT. It specifies CASSLARTGLNTEAFF.

Only one count was recorded for this clone. This chain connects TRBV7-2 to TRBJ2-3, with 11 bases fitting TRBD1. Trimming cost V 7 bases and J 3 bases; bases outside gene matches: 9. Germline V gives CDR1 SGHTA, CDR2 FQGNSA. The CDR3 extends over 16 amino acids. CDR3 nucleotides: TGTGCCAGCAAGGGGGCCCGGGACAGGGGGACAGATACGCAGTATTTT. Protein sequence: CASKGARDRGTDTQYF.

The CDR3 is CASGGGTGAIQPQHF. The CDR3 nucleotides are TGTGCCAGCGGGGGGGGGACAGGGGCCATTCAGCCCCAGCATTTT. The J gene is TRBJ1-5, the V gene TRBV2, with 10 positions matching TRBD1. The trim removed 8 bases at V and 6 bases at J, leaving 10 bases unmatched. The CDR3 has 15 residues. The germline V gene has CDR1 SNHLY and CDR2 FYNNEI.

This clone has just one count. The CDR3 DNA reads as TGTGCCAGCAGCCAAGATCAAAGGACTAGCGGGAGTAATGAGCAGTTCTTC. Its protein product is CASSQDQRTSGSNEQFF. The V and J genes are TRBV4-2 and TRBJ2-1, with 13 positions matching TRBD2. Germline CDR1 LGHNA, CDR2 YNFKEQ. The CDR3 loop spans 17 amino acids. J gave up 7 bases and V 0 bases, and 6 bases lay outside the gene matches.

The rearrangement joins TRBV4-3 to TRBJ2-1; 7 bases are a match to TRBD2. Losses at the gene ends were 1 base for V and 9 bases for J; bases not matched to a gene: 0. This CDR3 comprises 12 residues. Germline V gene data show CDR1 as LGHNA and CDR2 as YSLEER. CDR3 in amino acids: CASSQASGEQFF. CDR3 sequence (DNA): TGCGCCAGCAGCCAAGCTAGCGGTGAGCAGTTCTTC.

This clone was found once. The chain recombines TRBV5-1 with TRBJ2-3; 7 nucleotides match TRBD1. The CDR3 consists of 15 residues. J was trimmed by 0 bases and V by 4 bases; bases with no gene match: 5. The germline gives CDR1 SGHRS, CDR2 YFSETQ. CDR3 in amino acids: CASSQTGTSTDTQYF. The CDR3 region has the DNA TGCGCCAGCAGCCAGACAGGGACCAGCACAGATACGCAGTATTTT.

This clone was recorded a few times. The J gene is TRBJ2-1, the V gene TRBV30, with a weak D call TRBD1 (6 bases). CDR3 length: 15 amino acids. V lost 5 bases, J lost 0 bases, and 14 bases lay in between. Germline V gene sequence: CDR1 GTSNPN, CDR2 SVGIG (reference sequence). CDR3 DNA: TGTGCCTGGGCACAGGGAGCGGTCTCCTACAATGAGCAGTTCTTC. Residues: CAWAQGAVSYNEQFF.

The chain is built from TRBV6-5 and TRBJ2-5, with D possibly being TRBD2 (6 bases). The germline V gene has CDR1 MNHEY and CDR2 SVGAGI. The CDR3 totals 13 residues. V was pared by 5 bases and J by 4 bases, with 11 bases between. The CDR3, as DNA: TGTGCCAGCAGTACCCGGGACTTAGAGACCCAGTACTTC. Residues: CASSTRDLETQYF.

The chain employs TRBV19 and TRBJ2-1; 11 nucleotides line up with TRBD2. The CDR3 spans 17 residues. J lost 0 bases, V lost 7 bases, and 8 bases had no gene match. Germline V gene lookup returns CDR1 LNHDA and CDR2 SQIVND (reference sequence). In nucleotides, the CDR3 is TGTGCCAGTACGGGGACTAGCGGAGGAGGCTCCTACAATGAGCAGTTCTTC. It translates to CASTGTSGGGSYNEQFF.

V and J are TRBV6-5 and TRBJ1-6, with no clear D. Germline V gene lookup returns CDR1 MNHEY and CDR2 SVGAGI. Deletions cut 0 bases from V and 8 bases from J, with 5 bases between. The CDR3 covers 13 residues. The CDR3 loop is CASSYSRYSPLHF. CDR3 bases: TGTGCCAGCAGTTACTCGAGGTATTCACCCCTCCACTTT.

In its sample, this clone was seen once. The CDR3 loop reads CASSIIPVQHYGYTF. CDR3 coding DNA: TGTGCCAGTAGTATAATTCCGGTACAGCACTATGGCTACACCTTC. The chain uses TRBV19 and TRBJ1-2; D is unclear. Per the germline V gene, CDR1 is LNHDA and CDR2 is SQIVND (reference sequence). This CDR3 has 15 amino acids. Trimming took off 2 bases at V and 3 bases at J, with 13 bases between the two ends.

This clone has a handful of counts. This chain joins TRBV7-2 and TRBJ2-1; TRBD2 matches 12 bases. Germline CDR1 reads SGHTA; CDR2 reads FQGNSA. V dropped 1 base and J dropped 6; count of bases not matched to a gene: 4. The CDR3 spans 16 residues. CDR3: CASSLVATSGGNEQFF. DNA for the CDR3: TGTGCCAGCAGCTTAGTAGCGACTAGCGGGGGCAATGAGCAGTTCTTC.

This chain connects TRBV4-2 to TRBJ1-1; 9 bases fit TRBD1. Germline lookup yields CDR1 LGHNA and CDR2 YNFKEQ. The CDR3 runs 13 residues. J was trimmed by 11 bases and V by 5 bases; bases with no gene match: 9. For the CDR3, the DNA is TGTGCCAGCAGCTTGGGGGGGACAGGGTTGGCTTTCTTT. This translates into CASSLGGTGLAFF.

This chain connects TRBV11-2 to TRBJ2-5; 9 bases map to TRBD1. Looked up from germline, CDR1 is SGHAT and CDR2 is FQNNGV. Trimming removed 5 bases from V and 5 bases from J; junction bases left unmatched: 9. The CDR3 runs to 15 residues. The CDR3 DNA reads as TGTGCCAGCAGCCCCCGACAGGGGGGGAAGGAGACCCAGTACTTC. It is translated as CASSPRQGGKETQYF. Filled out from reference TRBV11-2 and TRBJ2-5, the complete variable domain reads EAGVAQSPRYKIIEKRQSVAFWCNPISGHATLYWYQQILGQGPKLLIQFQNNGVVDDSQLPKDRFSAERLKGVDSTLKIQPAKLEDSAVYLCASSPRQGGKETQYFGPGTRLLVL.

The chain is built from TRBV6-1 and TRBJ2-7, with D possibly being TRBD1 (6 bases). The CDR3 consists of 15 residues. V lost 2 bases, J lost 1 base, and 12 bases lay in between. Germline CDR1 reads MNHNS; CDR2 reads SASEGT. CDR3: CASSEQGSLSYEQYV. The DNA for the CDR3 is TGTGCCAGCAGTGAACAGGGGTCCCTTTCCTACGAGCAGTACGTC.

This clone came up a few times. The rearrangement joins TRBV29-1 to TRBJ2-7, with TRBD2 matching over 9 bases. The CDR3 contains 15 residues. J was trimmed by 2 bases and V by 7 bases; bases with no gene match: 12. Germline-derived CDR1 and CDR2 are SQVTM and ANQGSEA. In DNA form, the CDR3 reads TGCAGCGCTTCGACACGCGGGGGGGGTCCCTACGAGCAGTACTTC. It is translated as CSASTRGGGPYEQYF.

The DNA for the CDR3 is TGTGCCAGCAGCCCTGCAGTGGGGCCAGATACGCAGTATTTT. Translated: CASSPAVGPDTQYF. The J gene is TRBJ2-3, the V gene TRBV7-2, with a weak D call TRBD1 (5 bases). The CDR3 has 14 amino acids. Germline values: CDR1 SGHTA, CDR2 FQGNSA. The V and J ends lost 5 bases and 4 bases respectively, with 13 bases between them.

J is TRBJ2-3 and V is TRBV30; 7 nucleotides match TRBD1. CDR1 is GTSNPN and CDR2 is SVGIG in the germline V gene (reference sequence). V shed 5 bases and J 8 bases; nucleotides not matched to a gene: 4. CDR3 length: 11 residues. The DNA for the CDR3 is TGTGCCTGGCTACAGGGGACTACGCAGTATTTT. Protein: CAWLQGTTQYF.

The chain links TRBV29-1 to TRBJ1-4, with D perhaps TRBD1 (5 bases). Trimming took 6 bases from V and 0 from J, leaving 17 bases between them. CDR3 size: 16 residues. Germline CDR1 is SQVTM and CDR2 is ANQGSEA. This chain's CDR3 is CSVGGQTGSTNEKLFF. The CDR3 coding sequence is TGCAGCGTGGGGGGTCAAACGGGTTCAACTAATGAAAAACTGTTTTTT.

As to this clone: The junction and the germline gene differ at one end; a read error may be behind it. V and J are TRBV19 and TRBJ2-7, with TRBD2 matching over 10 bases. CDR3 size: 15 residues. Looked up from germline, CDR1 is LNHDA and CDR2 is SQIVND (reference sequence). The CDR3 nucleotides are TGTGCCAGCAGTCTGCCTAGCGGGAGTATCTACAAGCAGTACTTC. Protein product: CASSLPSGSIYKQYF.

The chain is built from TRBV30 and TRBJ2-3; 14 nucleotides line up with TRBD2. This CDR3 has 17 amino acids. The germline CDR1 and CDR2 sequences are GTSNPN and SVGIG (reference sequence). V shed 0 bases and J 6 bases; nucleotides not matched to a gene: 8. The CDR3 DNA is TGTGCCTGGAGTGTAGAGGGACTAGCGGGAGTTTCTGATACGCAGTATTTT. Encoded protein: CAWSVEGLAGVSDTQYF.

In this sample, this clone turned up a few times. This chain links TRBV7-9 with TRBJ1-1; the D is unclear. CDR3 length equals 16 residues. Germline CDR1 and CDR2: SEHNR and FQNEAQ (reference sequence). Trimming took off 5 bases at V and 1 base at J, with 17 bases between the two ends. In DNA, the CDR3 is TGTGCCAGCAGCCCAGAATGGGCCACTGGGAACACTGAAGCTTTCTTT. It is translated as CASSPEWATGNTEAFF.